This T cell receptor beta chain was obtained from a study of identical twins. Study-level points and caveats: Weaker excess sharing between twins was seen in beta out-of-frame sequences.

The V end was cut by 4 bases, the J end by 4 bases, with 13 bases between. This CDR3 has 13 amino acids. Germline V lookup: CDR1 SQVTM, CDR2 ANQGSEA. Donors were all healthy Caucasians. Using its own MiXCR run on the 5' RACE reads, TCRdb lists one record per CDR3 protein. The table includes about 1.7 million distinct CDR3 sequences, about 32% detected once. This clonotype was seen a handful of times. Its antigen is unidentified. The sequence was obtained from a newborn girl in good health. V usage is TRBV29-1 and J usage is TRBJ1-1; D may be TRBD1 (5 bases). What was sequenced was cord blood. The CDR3 sequence: CSVVWGSSTEAFF. DNA of the CDR3: TGCAGCGTTGTCTGGGGGTCTAGCACTGAAGCTTTCTTT. The whole variable domain, filled in from reference TRBV29-1 and TRBJ1-1, reads SAVISQKPSRDICQRGTSLTIQCQVDSQVTMMFWYRQQPGQSLTLIATANQGSEATYESGFVIDKFPISRPNLTFSTLTVSNMSPEDSSIYLCSVVWGSSTEAFFGQGTRLTVV.